This TCR beta chain was sequenced in a study of blood T cell repertoires in COVID-19. Looking at the study overall: From the United States, Italy and Spain came samples of acute and convalescent COVID-19. T cells, B-cell-depleted T cells, or PBMCs provided the cDNA or gDNA that served as material.

This CDR3 has 13 residues. Trimming cost V 7 bases and J 3 bases, with 9 bases left between them. In the source study's methods: It was from reference gene primer amplification that nucleated cell counts were estimated. Profiling relied on immunoSEQ multiplex PCR, and the TCRdb table lists in-frame clones only, not all of them. D and trimming come from the DNA, and the V and J calls and clone size come from that table. The table records approximately 200,000 clones, roughly 80% of them present only once. The chain carries TRBV12-3 or TRBV12-4 and TRBJ1-4; D remains ambiguous. The specimen sequenced was peripheral blood. The receptor comes from a woman over 75 with acute or convalescent COVID-19. This CDR3 reads CASTFTANEKLFF. DNA for the CDR3: TGTGCCAGCACTTTCACAGCTAATGAAAAACTGTTTTTT.